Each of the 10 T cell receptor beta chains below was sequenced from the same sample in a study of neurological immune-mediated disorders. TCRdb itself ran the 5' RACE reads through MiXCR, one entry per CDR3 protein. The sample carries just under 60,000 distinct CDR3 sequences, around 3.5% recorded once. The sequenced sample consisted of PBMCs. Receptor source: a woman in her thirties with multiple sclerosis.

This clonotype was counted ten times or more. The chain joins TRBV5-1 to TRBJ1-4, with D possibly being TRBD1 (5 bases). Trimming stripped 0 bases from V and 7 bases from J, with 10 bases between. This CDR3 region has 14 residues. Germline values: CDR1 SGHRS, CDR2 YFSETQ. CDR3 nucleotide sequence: TGCGCCAGCAGCTTGGAGGGGTTTGGTGAAAAACTGTTTTTT. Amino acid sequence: CASSLEGFGEKLFF.

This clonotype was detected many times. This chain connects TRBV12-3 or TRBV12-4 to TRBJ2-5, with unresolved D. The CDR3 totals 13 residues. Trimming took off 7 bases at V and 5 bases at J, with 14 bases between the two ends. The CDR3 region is CASNSELRETQYF. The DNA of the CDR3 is TGTGCCAGCAACTCGGAGTTGAGGGAGACCCAGTACTTC.

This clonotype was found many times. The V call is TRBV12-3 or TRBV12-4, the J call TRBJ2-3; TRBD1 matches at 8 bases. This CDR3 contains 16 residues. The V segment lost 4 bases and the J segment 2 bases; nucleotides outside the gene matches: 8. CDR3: CASSSGGVGLTDTQYF. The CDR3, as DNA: TGTGCCAGCAGTTCAGGGGGCGTTGGGCTCACAGATACGCAGTATTTT.

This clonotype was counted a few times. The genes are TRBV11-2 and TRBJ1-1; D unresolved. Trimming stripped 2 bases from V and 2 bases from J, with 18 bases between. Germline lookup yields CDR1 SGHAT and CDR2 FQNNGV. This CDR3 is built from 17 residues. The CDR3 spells CASSLKVRIPLNTEAFF. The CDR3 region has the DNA TGTGCCAGCAGCTTAAAGGTCAGGATCCCCTTAAACACTGAAGCTTTCTTT.

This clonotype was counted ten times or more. The CDR3 DNA reads as TGCGCCAGCAGGCCTACAGATCTCTCCTACAATGAGCAGTTCTTC. As protein: CASRPTDLSYNEQFF. The V gene is TRBV5-1, the J gene TRBJ2-1; no firm D call. The V end lost 5 bases, the J end lost 0 bases, and 12 bases lay between the germline ends. Germline V gives CDR1 SGHRS, CDR2 YFSETQ. This CDR3 is 15 amino acids long.

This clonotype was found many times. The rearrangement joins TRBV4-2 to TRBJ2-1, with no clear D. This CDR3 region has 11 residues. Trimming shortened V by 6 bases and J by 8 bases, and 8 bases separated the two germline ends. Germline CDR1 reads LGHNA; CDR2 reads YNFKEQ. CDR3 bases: TGTGCCAGCAGTTCCCCCTATGAGCAGTTCTTC. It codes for CASSSPYEQFF.

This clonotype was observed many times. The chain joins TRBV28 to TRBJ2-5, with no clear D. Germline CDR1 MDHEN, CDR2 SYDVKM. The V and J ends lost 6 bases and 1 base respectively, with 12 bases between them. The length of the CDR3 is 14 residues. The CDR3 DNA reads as TGTGCCAGCAGCCGAGCTGGCGGCCAAGAGACCCAGTACTTC. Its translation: CASSRAGGQETQYF. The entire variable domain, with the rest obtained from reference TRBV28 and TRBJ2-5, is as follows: DVKVTQSSRYLVKRTGEKVFLECVQDMDHENMFWYRQDPGLGLRLIYFSYDVKMKEKGDIPEGYSVSREKKERFSLILESASTNQTSMYLCASSRAGGQETQYFGPGTRLLVL.

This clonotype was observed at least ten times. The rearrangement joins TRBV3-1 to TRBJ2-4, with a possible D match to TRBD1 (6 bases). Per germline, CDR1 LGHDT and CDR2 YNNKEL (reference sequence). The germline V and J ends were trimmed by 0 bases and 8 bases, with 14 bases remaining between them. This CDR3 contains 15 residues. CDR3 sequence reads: CASSQEPTGKDIQYF. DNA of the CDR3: TGTGCCAGCAGCCAAGAACCCACAGGGAAGGACATTCAGTACTTC. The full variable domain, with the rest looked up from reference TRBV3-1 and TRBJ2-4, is DTAVSQTPKYLVTQMGNDKSIKCEQNLGHDTMYWYKQDSKKFLKIMFSYNNKELIINETVPNRFSPKSPDKAHLNLHINSLELGDSAVYFCASSQEPTGKDIQYFGAGTRLSVL.

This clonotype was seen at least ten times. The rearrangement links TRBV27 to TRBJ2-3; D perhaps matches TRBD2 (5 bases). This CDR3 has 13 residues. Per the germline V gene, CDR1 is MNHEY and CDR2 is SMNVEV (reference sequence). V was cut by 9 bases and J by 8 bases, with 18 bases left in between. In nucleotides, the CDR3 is TGTGCCAGTAAAATGGCCGGGGAATCTACGCAGTATTTT. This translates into CASKMAGESTQYF.

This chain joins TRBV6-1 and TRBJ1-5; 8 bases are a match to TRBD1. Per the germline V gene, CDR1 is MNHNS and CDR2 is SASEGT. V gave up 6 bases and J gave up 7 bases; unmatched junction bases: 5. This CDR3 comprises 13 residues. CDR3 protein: CASRETGVQPQHF. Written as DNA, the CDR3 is TGTGCCAGCAGGGAGACAGGGGTCCAGCCCCAGCATTTT.